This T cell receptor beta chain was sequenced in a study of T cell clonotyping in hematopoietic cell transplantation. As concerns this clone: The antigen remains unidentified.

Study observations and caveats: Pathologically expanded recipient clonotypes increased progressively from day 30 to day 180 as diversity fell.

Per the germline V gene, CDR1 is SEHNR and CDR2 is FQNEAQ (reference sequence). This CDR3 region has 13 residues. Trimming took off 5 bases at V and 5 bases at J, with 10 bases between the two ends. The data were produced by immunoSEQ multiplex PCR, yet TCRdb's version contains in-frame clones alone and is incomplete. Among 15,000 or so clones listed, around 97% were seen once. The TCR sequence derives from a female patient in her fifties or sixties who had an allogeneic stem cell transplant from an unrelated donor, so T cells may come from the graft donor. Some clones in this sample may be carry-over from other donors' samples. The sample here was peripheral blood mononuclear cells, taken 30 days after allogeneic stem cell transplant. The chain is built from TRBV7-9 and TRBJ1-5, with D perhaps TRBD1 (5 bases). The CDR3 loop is CASSAGTDQPQHF. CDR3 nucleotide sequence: TGTGCCAGCAGCGCTGGGACGGATCAGCCCCAGCATTTT.